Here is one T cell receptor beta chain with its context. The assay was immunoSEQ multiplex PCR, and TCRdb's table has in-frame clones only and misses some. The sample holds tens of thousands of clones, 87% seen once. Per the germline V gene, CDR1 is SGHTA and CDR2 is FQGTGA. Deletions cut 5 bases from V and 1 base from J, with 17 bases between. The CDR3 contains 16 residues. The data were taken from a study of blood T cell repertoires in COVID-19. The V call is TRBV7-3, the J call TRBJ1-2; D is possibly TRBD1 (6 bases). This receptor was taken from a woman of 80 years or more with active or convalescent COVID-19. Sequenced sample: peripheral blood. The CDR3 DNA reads TGTGCCAGCAGCCCCACCGGGGGGCGTTTTAACTATGGCTACACCTTC. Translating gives CASSPTGGRFNYGYTF. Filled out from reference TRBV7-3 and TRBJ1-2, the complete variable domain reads GAGVSQTPSNKVTEKGKYVELRCDPISGHTALYWYRQSLGQGPEFLIYFQGTGAADDSGLPNDRFFAVRPEGSVSTLKIQRTERGDSAVYLCASSPTGGRFNYGYTFGSGTRLTVV.